This T cell receptor (beta chain) stems from a study of shared clonotypes between healthy human individuals (TCRdb year 2020). About the investigation overall: Three men and two women, aged 18 to 49 years, made up the cohort. For each donor, three plates each were used for CD4 naive and CD4 memory, two plates were used for CD8 naive, and one plate was used for CD8 memory. To estimate repertoire size and how much clonotypes are shared between individuals, the study performed deep sequencing of blood TCR repertoires from a handful of healthy adults. Different laboratories and diverse techniques were used to prepare libraries and sequence TCR repertoires, to increase sequencing depth and limit assay-specific biases. Leukapheresis yielded between about 0.85 and 10 billion PBMCs per donor.

Summary of the overall study and its limitations: Pairwise subsampling indicated that sequencing depth was expected to affect the degree of clonotype sharing among donors. The genetic and exposure-history diversity represented was limited by the small number of donors. Even with the large sequencing depth, rarefaction of the sorted-subset datasets indicated that sequencing was incomplete. Sampling was restricted to blood, and TCR repertoires in tissue are likely to differ from TCR repertoires in blood. Sharing across a few donors was observed for approximately 5% of naive CD4, 3% to 3.5% of naive CD8, roughly 2.3% of memory CD4, and around 0.44% of memory CD8 clonotypes. Higher generation probabilities were observed for clonotypes shared by all four sorted-subset donors than for non-shared clonotypes. Naive subsets generally had larger estimated clonotype richness than memory subsets.

The donors were healthy, HIV-negative adults who had no recently reported acute infections or vaccinations. Every donor was a Caucasian adult residing in Nashville, Tennessee, USA. Magnetic negative selection was used to enrich CD4+ T cells, after which naive cells were positively selected on CD45RA and the negative fraction became the memory subset. After blood collection by leukapheresis, PBMCs were isolated using Ficoll-Histopaque density gradient centrifugation and then cryopreserved in the vapor phase of liquid nitrogen. Analytical flow cytometry was used to check the purity and quantity of every magnetically sorted T cell population. Genomic DNA was isolated from every sorted fraction and measured by UV absorbance on a Nanodrop 2000c. This clone was counted a few times. Its antigen specificity is not known. No base quality values were provided; no much bigger clone lies one nucleotide off. The germline V gene yields ENHRY for CDR1 and SYGVKD for CDR2. CDR3 length: 13 amino acids, cysteine to phenylalanine. This entry keeps only the CDR3 DNA: 39 bases, framed from base 1. V loses 2 bases, J loses 8 bases, and the germline ends lie 10 bases apart.

Using the deep immunoSEQ assay, multiplex PCR amplified TCR CDR3 regions from genomic DNA. Extracted genomic DNA from each cell subset was spread evenly across all wells of several immunoSEQ 96-well plates, with each plate serving as a replicate. Each replicate PCR for sorted subsets received 150 to 250 ng genomic DNA, equal to about 30,000 T cell genomes. Purified libraries were quantified with a Qubit 3.0 fluorometer, sized on a Bioanalyzer 2100, and re-quantified with the KAPA Library Quantification kit. Every immunoSEQ 96-well plate was sequenced on a dedicated single-read 150-cycle Illumina NextSeq 550 flow cell. From the authors' description of their analysis: Because the immunoSEQ output held only junctional sequences and lacked quality scores, the filtering could not match the filtering applied to full-length reads. Sequences were annotated with PyIR, a Python wrapper for IgBLAST v1.9, using IMGT germline references to assign V/J genes and CDR3. Reads with weak V/J assignments (E-value above 1e-6), missing CDR3, stop codons, out-of-frame junctions, or ambiguous translated residues were removed. V3J clonotypes were defined as sequences sharing the same inferred V gene, J gene, and CDR3 amino acid sequence. To compute the percentage overlap between repertoires, the number of shared unique clonotypes was divided by the size of the smaller repertoire. Three approaches were used to assess repertoire richness: RTK rarefaction, the Chao1 estimator, and Recon v2.1 estimates of unobserved clonotypes. Generation probabilities for all TCRbeta clonotypes obtained by the gDNA method from several donors were computed using OLGA. TCRdb mirrors the immuneACCESS table, restricted to in-frame sequences. Some clones are absent from its copies; in checked studies, under half trace to an unresolved V gene, and the reason for the others is unknown. V, J and clone size reflect that table, while D and trimming were determined from the DNA. This sample is represented by 550,000 to 700,000 clones; around three quarters of them were singletons. Around 1.8% of the sample comes from the top ten.

The clonotype was recovered from a woman aged 25 to 39 in good health. The sequence is built from TRBV10-3 and TRBJ2-1; perhaps TRBD2 is the D gene, with 5 bases matching. Sequencing was performed on memory CD4+ T cells sorted from blood. The cell subset or site label here, explained by the study, means: CD45RA-negative fraction. The sequenced DNA: TGTGCCATCAGTGAGCGGAAGGAGGATGAGCAGTTCTTC. This translates into CAISERKEDEQFF.